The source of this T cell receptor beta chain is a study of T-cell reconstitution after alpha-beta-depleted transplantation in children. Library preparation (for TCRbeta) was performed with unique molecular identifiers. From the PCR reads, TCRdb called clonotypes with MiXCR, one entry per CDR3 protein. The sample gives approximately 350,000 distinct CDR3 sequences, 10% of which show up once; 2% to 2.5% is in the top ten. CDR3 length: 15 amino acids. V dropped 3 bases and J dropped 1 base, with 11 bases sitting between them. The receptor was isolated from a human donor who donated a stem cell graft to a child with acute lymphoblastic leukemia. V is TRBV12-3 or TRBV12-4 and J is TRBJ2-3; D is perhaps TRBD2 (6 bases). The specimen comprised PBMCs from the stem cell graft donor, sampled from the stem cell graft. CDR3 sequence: CASSLTSSRTDTQYF. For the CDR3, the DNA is TGTGCCAGCAGTTTGACTAGTTCTCGCACAGATACGCAGTATTTT.